The 27 T cell receptor beta chains below come from one sample, sequenced in a study of cytomegalovirus exposure and HLA in healthy donors. 13 Jbeta primers and 60 Vbeta primers were used for the PCR. Sequencing used immunoSEQ multiplex PCR; TCRdb keeps in-frame clones, though not all of them. The repertoire includes around 100,000 clones, roughly 80% of them detected once, and 2% to 3% sits in the top ten. The sequencing input was PBMCs. These receptors were obtained from a man aged 35 to 55 in good health and CMV-seronegative.

J is TRBJ1-1 and V is TRBV19; unclear D gene. Germline-derived CDR1 and CDR2 are LNHDA and SQIVND (reference sequence). Trimming left V 8 bases short and J 2 bases short, with 9 bases between. This CDR3 comprises 12 residues. The CDR3 DNA is TGTGCCAGTCAGACTGTCAACACTGAAGCTTTCTTT. It yields the protein CASQTVNTEAFF.

This chain uses TRBV30 with TRBJ2-3, with D possibly being TRBD1 (5 bases). V was clipped by 3 bases and J by 2 bases, with 9 bases between them. There are 13 residues in the CDR3. Germline V gives CDR1 GTSNPN, CDR2 SVGIG (reference sequence). The CDR3 loop reads CAWRTAATDTQYF. CDR3 DNA sequence: TGTGCCTGGAGGACAGCCGCCACAGATACGCAGTATTTT.

The V gene is TRBV9, the J gene TRBJ1-6; D not certain. The CDR3 spans 15 residues. CDR1 is SGDLS and CDR2 is YYNGEE in the germline V gene. Deletions cut 4 bases from V and 9 bases from J, with 17 bases between. The CDR3 sequence is CASSPPGTTGSPLHF. The CDR3 DNA sequence: TGTGCCAGCAGCCCCCCCGGTACCACGGGTTCACCCCTCCACTTT.

The chain uses TRBV5-1 and TRBJ1-3; D unresolved. V lost 0 bases and J 0 bases, leaving 7 bases between the germline ends. The CDR3 spans 15 residues. Germline V CDR1 and CDR2: SGHRS, YFSETQ. The CDR3 coding sequence is TGCGCCAGCAGCTTGGCCACAACCTCTGGAAACACCATATATTTT. It encodes CASSLATTSGNTIYF.

The chain has TRBV5-6 and TRBJ1-5; tentatively, D is TRBD1 (5 bases). Trimming took off 3 bases at V and 1 base at J, with 11 bases between the two ends. The CDR3 has 15 residues. The germline V gene encodes CDR1 SGHDT and CDR2 YYEEEE. CDR3 protein: CASSWGVGSNQPQHF. The CDR3 DNA follows: TGTGCCAGCAGCTGGGGGGTTGGCAGCAATCAGCCCCAGCATTTT.

This clone showed up just once. V usage is TRBV29-1 and J usage is TRBJ2-4, with 7 bases lining up with TRBD1. The V gene end was trimmed by 7 bases and the J gene end by 10 bases; junction bases not matched to a gene: 4. There are 10 residues in the CDR3. The V gene's germline CDR1 is SQVTM and CDR2 ANQGSEA. The CDR3 nucleotides are TGCAGCGCAGGGACAGAAATTCAGTACTTC. Translation gives CSAGTEIQYF.

The rearrangement uses TRBV5-6 and TRBJ2-7; the D gene is possibly TRBD1 (6 bases). This CDR3 has 14 residues. Deletions cut 5 bases from V and 5 bases from J, with 17 bases between. The germline V gene encodes CDR1 SGHDT and CDR2 YYEEEE. The CDR3 DNA sequence: TGTGCCAGCAGAGGACAGTCTATGGCTCACGAGCAGTACTTC. Amino acid sequence: CASRGQSMAHEQYF.

This clone showed up just once. The J gene is TRBJ1-2, the V gene TRBV29-1; 9 bases fit TRBD1. The V gene end was trimmed by 5 bases and the J gene end by 6 bases; junction bases not matched to a gene: 7. The germline gives CDR1 SQVTM, CDR2 ANQGSEA. There are 13 residues in the CDR3. In nucleotides, the CDR3 is TGCAGCGTTTCGTGGACAGGGGACCATGGCTACACCTTC. Amino acid sequence: CSVSWTGDHGYTF.

This clone was found once. The chain combines TRBV19 with TRBJ2-2; D is uncertain. The V and J ends lost 3 bases and 6 bases respectively, with 11 bases between them. Germline CDR1 reads LNHDA; CDR2 reads SQIVND (reference sequence). The CDR3 contains 14 residues. The CDR3 DNA sequence: TGTGCCAGTAGTATCCAGGCCGCCGCCGGGGAGCTGTTTTTT. This gives the protein CASSIQAAAGELFF.

This rearrangement joins TRBV11-3 to TRBJ2-1, with 10 bases aligning to TRBD2. J was trimmed by 7 bases and V by 4 bases; bases with no gene match: 7. CDR3 length: 15 residues. Germline V lookup: CDR1 SGHNT, CDR2 YENEEA. CDR3 in amino acids: CASSSSSSGGNEQFF. The CDR3 bases are TGTGCCAGCAGCTCGTCTTCTAGCGGGGGTAATGAGCAGTTCTTC.

For this clone: This same CDR3 is encoded by further DNA sequences in the sample. The CDR3 sequence is CASSVPPGQRNSPLHF. The DNA of the CDR3 is TGTGCCAGTAGCGTCCCCCCGGGACAAAGGAATTCACCCCTCCACTTT. This chain connects TRBV19 to TRBJ1-6, with D possibly TRBD1 on 6 matching bases. This CDR3 comprises 16 residues. The germline V gene encodes CDR1 LNHDA and CDR2 SQIVND (reference sequence). V was trimmed by 6 bases and J by 7 bases, leaving 19 bases between them.

This clone was picked up a small number of times. CDR3 sequence reads: CASSNNRDTEAFF. The CDR3 DNA follows: TGTGCCAGCAGCAATAACAGGGACACTGAAGCTTTCTTT. The J gene is TRBJ1-1, the V gene TRBV11-3; D is possibly TRBD1 (6 bases). CDR1 and CDR2 from the germline V gene are SGHNT and YENEEA. V lost 5 bases, J lost 3 bases, and 10 bases lay in between. The CDR3 extends over 13 amino acids.

This chain links TRBV13 with TRBJ2-5, with TRBD2 identical over 7 bases. V dropped 5 bases and J dropped 0; count of bases not matched to a gene: 6. The CDR3 length is 15 residues. Germline CDR1 PRHDT, CDR2 FYEKMQ (reference sequence). CDR3 amino acids: CASSRAGENQETQYF. In DNA, the CDR3 is TGTGCCAGCAGCCGCGCGGGGGAAAACCAAGAGACCCAGTACTTC.

This clone was seen only once. This chain connects TRBV29-1 to TRBJ1-3; no clear D gene. Germline CDR1 is SQVTM and CDR2 is ANQGSEA. V was trimmed by 5 bases and J by 1 base, leaving 6 bases between them. This CDR3 has 12 residues. The CDR3 coding sequence is TGCAGCGTTCCGGGTTCTGGAAACACCATATATTTT. Protein sequence: CSVPGSGNTIYF. Supplemented by reference TRBV29-1 and TRBJ1-3, the full variable domain reads SAVISQKPSRDICQRGTSLTIQCQVDSQVTMMFWYRQQPGQSLTLIATANQGSEATYESGFVIDKFPISRPNLTFSTLTVSNMSPEDSSIYLCSVPGSGNTIYFGEGSWLTVV.

J is TRBJ2-1 and V is TRBV11-1, with 9 positions matching TRBD1. The CDR3 totals 17 residues. Germline CDR1 is SGHAT and CDR2 is FQDESV (reference sequence). After removal of 6 bases from V and 5 bases from J, the junction contained 14 bases not matched to a gene. The chain's CDR3 is CASSHWSGTGSDNEQFF. The CDR3 DNA reads as TGTGCCAGCAGTCACTGGTCCGGGACAGGGTCAGACAATGAGCAGTTCTTC.

This sequence joins TRBV19 and TRBJ2-5, with TRBD1 identical over 8 bases. The CDR3 sequence is 15 residues long. V lost 2 bases to trimming and J lost 5 bases; unmatched junction nucleotides: 7. Germline V lookup: CDR1 LNHDA, CDR2 SQIVND (reference sequence). CDR3 in amino acids: CASSIPAGGRETQYF. The CDR3 DNA sequence: TGTGCCAGTAGTATACCGGCAGGGGGCCGCGAGACCCAGTACTTC.

The rearrangement links TRBV5-4 to TRBJ2-5; maybe TRBD1 (7 bases). The CDR3 loop spans 14 amino acids. V was shortened by 5 bases and J by 5 bases, with 16 bases between the two germline ends. Germline loops: CDR1 SGHNT, CDR2 YYREEE (reference sequence). CDR3 in DNA: TGTGCCAGCAGAGGGGTCAGGGGGGATGAGACCCAGTACTTC. It is translated as CASRGVRGDETQYF. Drawing the rest from reference TRBV5-4 and TRBJ2-5, the complete variable domain is ETGVTQSPTHLIKTRGQQVTLRCSSQSGHNTVSWYQQALGQGPQFIFQYYREEENGRGNFPPRFSGLQFPNYSSELNVNALELDDSALYLCASRGVRGDETQYFGPGTRLLVL.

V and J are TRBV6-5 and TRBJ2-3; D not certain. Germline V lookup: CDR1 MNHEY, CDR2 SVGAGI. The CDR3 runs 16 residues. V was cut by 0 bases and J by 1 base, with 11 bases left in between. The CDR3 DNA follows: TGTGCCAGCAGTTACTCGAAGGCGGCTGGCACAGATACGCAGTATTTT. Its translation: CASSYSKAAGTDTQYF.

The chain uses TRBV19 and TRBJ1-5, with D hard to call. Looked up from germline, CDR1 is LNHDA and CDR2 is SQIVND (reference sequence). The CDR3 is made up of 16 amino acids. Between the trimmed V and J ends, which lost 6 bases and 2 bases, there was a span of 17 bases. The chain's CDR3 is CASRDVKNSGNQPQHF. CDR3 in DNA: TGTGCCAGTAGGGACGTAAAAAATAGCGGCAATCAGCCCCAGCATTTT.

The chain joins TRBV13 to TRBJ2-5; 7 nucleotides match TRBD1. The ends lost 0 bases at V and 4 bases at J; junction bases unmatched: 2. The CDR3 is 14 amino acids. Germline CDR1 and CDR2: PRHDT and FYEKMQ (reference sequence). DNA for the CDR3: TGTGCCAGCAGCTTAGGAGGGGGCCGAGAGACCCAGTACTTC. Protein: CASSLGGGRETQYF.

Worth noting for this clone: The missing conserved phenylalanine or tryptophan at the end of this CDR3 makes a read error likely. The CDR3 sequence: CASSPPSNGGAFL. The CDR3 DNA reads TGTGCCAGCTCACCACCGAGTAACGGGGGAGCTTTCCTT. This chain uses TRBV18 with TRBJ1-1; tentatively, D is TRBD1 (5 bases). The CDR3 spans 13 residues. Between the trimmed V and J ends, which lost 0 bases and 10 bases, there was a span of 12 bases. Germline CDR1 reads KGHSH; CDR2 reads LQKENI.

The rearrangement uses TRBV29-1 and TRBJ2-1, with TRBD1 identical over 9 bases. The CDR3 contains 17 residues. Germline CDR1 reads SQVTM; CDR2 reads ANQGSEA. The V segment lost 5 bases and the J segment 0 bases; nucleotides outside the gene matches: 11. In nucleotides, the CDR3 is TGCAGCGTTTTGGGGACAGGGACGTTACGCTCCTACAATGAGCAGTTCTTC. It is translated as CSVLGTGTLRSYNEQFF.

This clone has only a few counts. Other DNA variants within this sample encode the same CDR3. The chain recombines TRBV9 with TRBJ1-5, with D unclear. Germline CDR1 and CDR2: SGDLS and YYNGEE. The V and J ends lost 4 bases and 1 base respectively, with 9 bases between them. The CDR3 has 14 residues. The CDR3 loop reads CASSRGVSNQPQHF. DNA for the CDR3: TGTGCCAGCAGCCGAGGAGTAAGCAATCAGCCCCAGCATTTT.

This chain uses TRBV5-6 with TRBJ1-1; weak D call: TRBD1 (5 bases). The CDR3 is 13 residues long. Trimming cost V 10 bases and J 0 bases, with 13 bases left between them. Germline values: CDR1 SGHDT, CDR2 YYEEEE. The CDR3 loop is CAAGDSMNTEAFF. Here the CDR3 DNA reads TGTGCCGCGGGGGACTCGATGAACACTGAAGCTTTCTTT.

This CDR3 is CASSDPGSSSSYEQYF. The CDR3, as DNA: TGTGCCAGCAGTGACCCCGGGTCATCGAGCTCCTACGAGCAGTACTTC. The rearrangement links TRBV6-1 to TRBJ2-7; D is uncertain. This CDR3 contains 16 residues. CDR1 is MNHNS, CDR2 SASEGT, per germline. Trimming shortened V by 3 bases and J by 0 bases, and 15 bases separated the two germline ends.

The chain links TRBV25-1 to TRBJ2-3, with D maybe TRBD2 (6 bases). The germline V gene has CDR1 MGHDK and CDR2 SYGVNS. The CDR3 extends over 16 amino acids. V lost 2 bases, J lost 4 bases, and 16 bases lay in between. CDR3 DNA sequence: TGTGCCAGCAGTGAAGCCCGGCGGGGAGATTCAGATACGCAGTATTTT. It yields the protein CASSEARRGDSDTQYF. Full variable domain (outside the CDR3, taken from reference TRBV25-1 and TRBJ2-3): EADIYQTPRYLVIGTGKKITLECSQTMGHDKMYWYQQDPGMELHLIHYSYGVNSTEKGDLSSESTVSRIRTEHFPLTLESARPSHTSQYLCASSEARRGDSDTQYFGPGTRLTVL.

A few counts support this clone. This chain links TRBV10-3 with TRBJ2-7, with TRBD1 identical over 10 bases. This CDR3 has 15 residues. The V segment lost 3 bases and the J segment 6 bases; nucleotides outside the gene matches: 8. Per germline, CDR1 ENHRY and CDR2 SYGVKD. The CDR3 protein is CAISDAPRDRGEQYF. The CDR3 coding sequence is TGTGCCATCAGTGACGCTCCCCGGGACAGGGGCGAGCAGTACTTC.